The 27 T cell receptor beta chains below come from one sample, sequenced in a study of blood T cells in healthy people across ages. A sample-barcoded 5' primer and a J-beta primer mix were used in a second PCR of roughly 7 to 12 cycles. TCRdb redid the calling of the 5' RACE reads with MiXCR, one entry per CDR3 protein. The data contain about 800,000 distinct CDR3 sequences, roughly 64% of them singletons. Input material: blood. All receptors derive from a man aged 25 to 45 in good health.

Written as DNA, the CDR3 is TGCAGCGTTGAACCCAGGAACACCGGGGAGCTGTTTTTT. It encodes CSVEPRNTGELFF. V and J are TRBV29-1 and TRBJ2-2; D call uncertain. V was pared by 2 bases and J by 1 base, with 5 bases between. Germline V gene sequence: CDR1 SQVTM, CDR2 ANQGSEA. The CDR3 runs 13 residues.

The V gene is TRBV7-2, the J gene TRBJ2-3; 10 nucleotides line up with TRBD2. Germline V lookup: CDR1 SGHTA, CDR2 FQGNSA. The CDR3 spans 16 residues. Losses at the gene ends were 2 bases for V and 5 bases for J; bases not matched to a gene: 7. The CDR3 protein is CASSLTRLAGIDTQYF. DNA of the CDR3: TGTGCCAGCAGCTTAACACGACTAGCGGGTATAGATACGCAGTATTTT.

The genes are TRBV20-1 and TRBJ2-1; TRBD2 might be the D (6 bases). Trimming shortened V by 0 bases and J by 4 bases, and 16 bases separated the two germline ends. There are 16 residues in the CDR3. The V gene's germline CDR1 is DFQATT and CDR2 SNEGSKA (reference sequence). CDR3 in DNA: TGCAGTGCTAGAGATCTGGCTGGCGGGACGTACAATGAGCAGTTCTTC. As protein: CSARDLAGGTYNEQFF.

This rearrangement joins TRBV7-2 to TRBJ2-7, with 9 bases that match TRBD1. This CDR3 has 16 amino acids. Germline V gives CDR1 SGHTA, CDR2 FQGNSA. The J segment lost 4 bases and the V segment lost 2 bases, leaving 9 bases of the junction unmatched. The CDR3 is CASSLQPGTGSYEQYF. The CDR3 coding sequence is TGTGCCAGCAGCTTACAACCCGGGACAGGGTCGTACGAGCAGTACTTC.

The chain carries TRBV6-6 and TRBJ2-1, with D perhaps assigned TRBD1 or TRBD2 (5 bases each). V gave up 3 bases and J gave up 2 bases, with 8 bases separating them. The CDR3 is made up of 14 amino acids. The germline V gene encodes CDR1 MNHNY and CDR2 SVGAGI (reference sequence). CDR3 nucleotides: TGTGCCAGCAGTTATGGGGGAACCTACAATGAGCAGTTCTTC. This sequence encodes CASSYGGTYNEQFF.

The chain uses TRBV20-1 and TRBJ2-1; D ambiguous. This CDR3 is 10 amino acids long. Per germline, CDR1 DFQATT and CDR2 SNEGSKA (reference sequence). The germline V and J ends were trimmed by 6 bases and 9 bases, with 9 bases remaining between them. The CDR3, as DNA: TGCAGTGCGCGATTTGCTGAGCAGTTCTTC. It encodes CSARFAEQFF.

V usage is TRBV14 and J usage is TRBJ2-5, with D hard to call. Trimming pared 2 bases from V and 2 bases from J, leaving 15 bases between. Looked up from germline, CDR1 is SGHDN and CDR2 is FVKESK. This CDR3 spans 16 amino acids. In DNA form, the CDR3 reads TGTGCCAGCAGCCAAATAAGAGTGGTGGGACAAGAGACCCAGTACTTC. This encodes CASSQIRVVGQETQYF.

The chain couples TRBV20-1 to TRBJ1-5; D unclear. In germline, CDR1 is DFQATT, CDR2 SNEGSKA (reference sequence). The CDR3 is made up of 14 amino acids. The V and J ends lost 3 bases and 4 bases respectively, with 13 bases between them. The CDR3 loop reads CSARDMRGNQPQHF. Here the CDR3 DNA reads TGCAGTGCTAGGGATATGCGTGGTAATCAGCCCCAGCATTTT.

Only a few counts were recorded for this clonotype. CDR3 nucleotide sequence: TGTGCCAGCAGCTTAGAGTACCAGGGTAGGGGCTACGAGCAGTACTTC. Translation gives CASSLEYQGRGYEQYF. The chain uses TRBV7-8 and TRBJ2-7; possibly TRBD1 for D (5 bases). Germline V lookup: CDR1 SGHVS, CDR2 FQNEAQ. The CDR3 consists of 16 residues. V was trimmed by 1 base and J by 3 bases, leaving 16 bases between them.

The genes are TRBV29-1 and TRBJ1-2, with a weak D call TRBD1 (5 bases). V lost 7 bases and J lost 8, with 20 bases in between. CDR3 length: 13 amino acids. CDR1 is SQVTM, CDR2 ANQGSEA, per germline. This CDR3 reads CSANAAGGSGYTF. CDR3 bases: TGCAGCGCCAACGCTGCCGGGGGATCGGGCTACACCTTC.

The chain carries TRBV20-1 and TRBJ2-6, with TRBD1 identical over 7 bases. V was pared by 3 bases and J by 0 bases, with 5 bases of the junction left unmatched. This CDR3 comprises 16 residues. In germline, CDR1 is DFQATT, CDR2 SNEGSKA (reference sequence). The chain's CDR3 is CSARAGGSSGANVLTF. The DNA for the CDR3 is TGCAGTGCTAGGGCAGGGGGAAGCTCTGGGGCCAACGTCCTGACTTTC.

The gene calls are TRBV4-3 and TRBJ2-7, with 7 bases matching TRBD1. Losses at the gene ends were 0 bases for V and 2 bases for J; bases not matched to a gene: 7. CDR3 size: 16 residues. The germline V gene encodes CDR1 LGHNA and CDR2 YSLEER. In nucleotides, the CDR3 is TGCGCCAGCAGCCAAGATGGGACAGAGTGGGCCTACGAGCAGTACTTC. Translation gives CASSQDGTEWAYEQYF.

This clonotype was detected a few times. Sequence at one end of the junction differs from germline and may be a read error. This chain connects TRBV7-7 to TRBJ2-1, with D possibly TRBD2 on 6 matching bases. The CDR3 covers 14 residues. Per the germline V gene, CDR1 is SSHAT and CDR2 is FNYEAQ (reference sequence). The DNA of the CDR3 is TGTGCTAGCAGCCGAATGGGGGGTAACAATGAGCAGTTCTTC. It codes for CASSRMGGNNEQFF.

This clonotype showed up just once. V usage is TRBV7-9 and J usage is TRBJ2-7; D remains unclear. CDR1 is SEHNR, CDR2 FQNEAQ, per germline (reference sequence). Trimming left V 5 bases short and J 2 bases short, with 13 bases between. This CDR3 region has 14 residues. The CDR3 nucleotides are TGTGCCAGCAGCGCTCCAAGCCGAGCCTACGAGCAGTACTTC. It specifies CASSAPSRAYEQYF.

This clonotype was observed a few times. The chain joins TRBV27 to TRBJ2-1, with 11 bases fitting TRBD2. Germline V gives CDR1 MNHEY, CDR2 SMNVEV (reference sequence). The CDR3 covers 16 residues. Germline trimming cut 6 bases from V and 5 bases from J; bases unmatched to any gene: 9. The CDR3: CASRLGTSGSHNEQFF. The CDR3 nucleotides are TGTGCCAGCAGGTTGGGAACTAGCGGGAGCCACAATGAGCAGTTCTTC.

V gene TRBV29-1 combines with J gene TRBJ2-7, with 7 bases fitting TRBD2. J gave up 10 bases and V 0 bases, and 12 bases lay outside the gene matches. CDR3 length equals 14 residues. From germline, CDR1 is SQVTM and CDR2 ANQGSEA. This chain's CDR3 is CSVEDWLAAPAQYF. In nucleotides, the CDR3 is TGCAGCGTTGAAGATTGGCTAGCGGCCCCCGCCCAGTACTTC.

This clonotype was found a few times. CDR3 bases: TGTGCCAGCACGGACCCAAACAGAAACTACGAGCAGTACTTC. Its protein product is CASTDPNRNYEQYF. V is TRBV28 and J is TRBJ2-7; D uncertain. The CDR3 has 14 residues. The V gene lost 7 bases and the J gene lost 3 bases, with 16 bases spanning the gap. CDR1 is MDHEN, CDR2 SYDVKM, per germline.

The CDR3 region is CSVLIQGYYGYTF. The CDR3 DNA reads TGCAGCGTTCTCATACAGGGATACTATGGCTACACCTTC. This chain joins TRBV29-1 and TRBJ1-2; D possibly corresponds to TRBD1 (6 bases). The germline V gene encodes CDR1 SQVTM and CDR2 ANQGSEA. V was cut by 5 bases and J by 3 bases, with 13 bases left in between. This CDR3 is 13 amino acids long.

CDR3 in amino acids: CASSLGLAGANTDTQYF. The CDR3 region has the DNA TGTGCCAGCAGTTTAGGACTAGCGGGGGCGAACACAGATACGCAGTATTTT. The V and J genes are TRBV27 and TRBJ2-3, with 13 nucleotides matching TRBD2. The V and J ends lost 2 bases and 2 bases, in that order; junction bases with no gene match: 4. The CDR3 covers 17 residues. Germline V gives CDR1 MNHEY, CDR2 SMNVEV (reference sequence).

The genes are TRBV5-1 and TRBJ1-6; TRBD1 agrees at 10 bases. V shed 3 bases, J shed 10 bases, and the junction held 7 bases outside the gene matches. CDR1 and CDR2 (germline): SGHRS, YFSETQ. The CDR3 runs to 15 residues. CDR3 nucleotides: TGCGCCAGCAGCTCGGGGACAGGGGAGGGATCACCCCTCCACTTT. This gives the protein CASSSGTGEGSPLHF.

The V gene is TRBV7-2, the J gene TRBJ2-4, with 13 bases identical to TRBD2. The end of the DNA is better explained by TRBJ2-7, so the J call may be wrong. The CDR3 totals 16 residues. Germline V gives CDR1 SGHTA, CDR2 FQGNSA. In nucleotides, the CDR3 is TGTGCCAGCAGCTCCGAGACTAGCGGGAGGATCTACGAGCAGTACTTC. This translates into CASSSETSGRIYEQYF.

This sequence joins TRBV18 and TRBJ2-7, with a weak D call TRBD2 (7 bases). Trimming left V 0 bases short and J 2 bases short, with 14 bases between. This CDR3 has 16 amino acids. Per germline, CDR1 KGHSH and CDR2 LQKENI. CDR3 sequence reads: CASSPPRGGDTYEQYF. CDR3 nucleotide sequence: TGTGCCAGCTCACCACCGAGGGGGGGAGATACCTACGAGCAGTACTTC.

CDR3 coding DNA: TGCAGTGCTGTCCCGGGCGCCATTGGCTACACCTTC. Its protein product is CSAVPGAIGYTF. V gene TRBV20-1 combines with J gene TRBJ1-2; D unclear. CDR3 length: 12 residues. Trimming took off 5 bases at V and 7 bases at J, with 14 bases between the two ends. Germline V gene sequence: CDR1 DFQATT, CDR2 SNEGSKA (reference sequence).

The chain has TRBV20-1 and TRBJ1-2; D perhaps matches TRBD1 (6 bases). This CDR3 spans 12 amino acids. With 3 bases removed from V and 7 bases from J, the gap between germline ends came to 12 bases. CDR1 and CDR2 (germline): DFQATT, SNEGSKA (reference sequence). The CDR3 reads CSARKGEVGYTF. The CDR3 DNA reads TGCAGTGCTAGGAAGGGGGAGGTTGGCTACACCTTC.

This sequence joins TRBV3-1 and TRBJ2-5; D may be TRBD1 or TRBD2 (5 bases each). CDR1 LGHDT and CDR2 YNNKEL come from the germline V gene (reference sequence). The V end was cut by 1 base, the J end by 5 bases, with 8 bases between. The CDR3 is made up of 13 amino acids. As DNA, the CDR3 is TGTGCCAGCAGCCAAGGGGGGTACGAGACCCAGTACTTC. Translation: CASSQGGYETQYF.

This clonotype was counted between two and nine times. Sequence at one end of the junction differs from germline and may be a read error. The CDR3 nucleotides are TGTGCCAGCAGATTAGACAGGGCCACCTACGAGCAGTACTTC. This translates into CASRLDRATYEQYF. The chain combines TRBV7-2 with TRBJ2-7; 7 positions agree with TRBD1. The CDR3 has 14 amino acids. In germline, CDR1 is SGHTA, CDR2 FQGNSA.

This chain joins TRBV10-3 and TRBJ2-5, with D tentatively TRBD1 (5 bases). The J call is uncertain, as TRBJ2-7 better fits the DNA end. Germline CDR1 ENHRY, CDR2 SYGVKD. This CDR3 has 14 amino acids. This CDR3 is CAISFRQRGHEQYF. In nucleotides, the CDR3 is TGTGCCATCAGCTTTCGACAGAGAGGCCACGAGCAGTACTTC.